Presented here are 23 T cell receptor beta chains from one specimen sequenced in a study of cytomegalovirus exposure and HLA in healthy donors. Vbeta (60) and Jbeta (13) primers were used in the PCR. This table comes from immunoSEQ multiplex PCR, and its TCRdb copy is limited to in-frame clones, with some not included. Here the sample spans under 200,000 clones, about 86% being singletons. Sequenced sample: PBMCs. The receptors come from a young woman in good health and CMV-seronegative.

The genes are TRBV5-1 and TRBJ1-6, with 9 bases aligning to TRBD1. The V gene's germline CDR1 is SGHRS and CDR2 YFSETQ. V lost 0 bases to trimming and J lost 9 bases; unmatched junction nucleotides: 1. The CDR3 is 14 residues long. The CDR3 spells CASSLGTGASPLHF. CDR3 nucleotides: TGCGCCAGCAGCTTGGGGACAGGGGCTTCACCCCTCCACTTT.

This sequence joins TRBV15 and TRBJ2-7; maybe TRBD2 (6 bases). There are 14 residues in the CDR3. Per germline, CDR1 LNHNV and CDR2 YYDKDF (reference sequence). V shed 1 base and J shed 3 bases, with 10 bases lying between them. For the CDR3, the DNA is TGTGCCACCAGCAGAGGGGGGGATCTCTACGAGCAGTACTTC. Encoded protein: CATSRGGDLYEQYF.

The J gene is TRBJ2-3, the V gene TRBV28; 8 positions match TRBD2. CDR1 and CDR2 from the germline V gene are MDHEN and SYDVKM. Trimming removed 5 bases from V and 0 bases from J; junction bases left unmatched: 4. The CDR3 is made up of 15 amino acids. CDR3: CASSRSGGSTDTQYF. As DNA, the CDR3 is TGTGCCAGCAGTCGCAGCGGGGGCAGCACAGATACGCAGTATTTT. The full variable domain, rest sourced from reference TRBV28 and TRBJ2-3, is DVKVTQSSRYLVKRTGEKVFLECVQDMDHENMFWYRQDPGLGLRLIYFSYDVKMKEKGDIPEGYSVSREKKERFSLILESASTNQTSMYLCASSRSGGSTDTQYFGPGTRLTVL.

V gene TRBV15 combines with J gene TRBJ2-5; the match to TRBD1 covers 8 bases. Germline CDR1 LNHNV, CDR2 YYDKDF (reference sequence). The V gene end was trimmed by 3 bases and the J gene end by 5 bases; junction bases not matched to a gene: 8. CDR3 length: 15 amino acids. Here the CDR3 reads CATSSYGQGWETQYF. The DNA for the CDR3 is TGTGCCACCAGCAGTTATGGACAGGGATGGGAGACCCAGTACTTC. The full variable domain, completed using reference TRBV15 and TRBJ2-5, is DAMVIQNPRYQVTQFGKPVTLSCSQTLNHNVMYWYQQKSSQAPKLLFHYYDKDFNNEADTPDNFQSRRPNTSFCFLDIRSPGLGDTAMYLCATSSYGQGWETQYFGPGTRLLVL.

Regarding this clone: The same CDR3 is also encoded by other DNA sequences in this sample. The chain joins TRBV5-8 to TRBJ1-2; D unclear. This CDR3 is built from 13 residues. V was cut by 0 bases and J by 2 bases, with 5 bases left in between. In germline, CDR1 is SGHTS, CDR2 YDEGEE. CDR3 sequence: CASSLAGNYGYTF. For the CDR3, the DNA is TGTGCCAGCAGCTTGGCGGGGAACTATGGCTACACCTTC.

In this sample, this clone turned up a few times. The chain combines TRBV19 with TRBJ2-3; D is ambiguous. The V and J ends lost 5 bases and 2 bases respectively, with 8 bases between them. Per the germline V gene, CDR1 is LNHDA and CDR2 is SQIVND (reference sequence). This CDR3 is built from 13 residues. In DNA form, the CDR3 reads TGTGCCAGTAGTGTCACTAACACAGATACGCAGTATTTT. As protein: CASSVTNTDTQYF.

As for this clone: Relative to the germline gene, one junction end is altered; a read error may explain this. The gene calls are TRBV4-1 and TRBJ2-1; no reliable D call. The CDR3 runs 13 residues. Germline V gene data show CDR1 as MGHRA and CDR2 as YSYEKL. The CDR3 here is CASSSRLVNERFF. CDR3 nucleotides: TGCGCCAGCAGTAGCCGCCTTGTCAATGAGCGGTTCTTC.

V is TRBV9 and J is TRBJ2-7, with 8 bases that match TRBD1. Germline CDR1 reads SGDLS; CDR2 reads YYNGEE. Unmatched junction bases numbered 6, after V lost 2 bases and J lost 5 bases. The length of the CDR3 is 14 residues. The CDR3 is CASSVAGGFHEQYF. For the CDR3, the DNA is TGTGCCAGCAGCGTGGCAGGGGGCTTCCACGAGCAGTACTTC.

J is TRBJ2-2 and V is TRBV28; 7 bases are shared with TRBD1. The junction had 11 bases not matched to a gene; V was cut back by 3 bases and J by 7 bases. The CDR3 totals 16 residues. Germline V lookup: CDR1 MDHEN, CDR2 SYDVKM. The chain's CDR3 is CASSLETGLLSGELFF. The CDR3 DNA sequence: TGTGCCAGCAGTTTGGAGACAGGGTTATTAAGCGGGGAGCTGTTTTTT.

The chain is built from TRBV5-4 and TRBJ2-6; 8 bases are a match to TRBD1. From germline, CDR1 is SGHNT and CDR2 YYREEE (reference sequence). Trimming cost V 3 bases and J 2 bases; bases outside gene matches: 10. This CDR3 has 18 amino acids. The CDR3 nucleotides read TGTGCCAGCAGCTCAGGGGGCCGAGACACTACTGGGGCCAACGTCCTGACTTTC. Amino acids: CASSSGGRDTTGANVLTF.

This clone was recorded only once. V gene TRBV28 combines with J gene TRBJ2-7, with 7 bases identical to TRBD1. V lost 7 bases and J lost 1; bases outside the gene matches: 7. CDR3 size: 14 residues. Looked up from germline, CDR1 is MDHEN and CDR2 is SYDVKM. This chain's CDR3 is CASTSGQPSYEQYF. CDR3 nucleotide sequence: TGTGCCAGCACTTCGGGACAGCCTTCCTACGAGCAGTACTTC.

The chain joins TRBV2 to TRBJ1-1, with a tentative D call TRBD1 (5 bases). The CDR3 totals 14 residues. CDR1 and CDR2 (germline): SNHLY, FYNNEI. With 5 bases removed from V and 0 bases from J, the gap between germline ends came to 10 bases. CDR3 in DNA: TGTGCCAGCAGTCGGGGGTTAATGAACACTGAAGCTTTCTTT. It specifies CASSRGLMNTEAFF.

The gene calls are TRBV5-1 and TRBJ1-2; 8 bases are a match to TRBD1. Germline V gene lookup returns CDR1 SGHRS and CDR2 YFSETQ. The CDR3 length is 13 residues. Trimming took 2 bases from V and 4 from J; bases not matched to a gene: 1. Here the CDR3 DNA reads TGCGCCAGCAGCTTTGGGACAGGCTATGGCTACACCTTC. Amino acids: CASSFGTGYGYTF.

The rearrangement uses TRBV27 and TRBJ1-1, with 9 bases matching TRBD1. CDR1 and CDR2 from the germline V gene are MNHEY and SMNVEV (reference sequence). Germline trimming cut 6 bases from V and 7 bases from J; bases unmatched to any gene: 3. CDR3 length: 12 residues. CDR3 DNA: TGTGCCAGCAGGGGACAGGGAAATGAAGCTTTCTTT. It encodes CASRGQGNEAFF.

The chain links TRBV27 to TRBJ1-5; D may be TRBD1 (6 bases). CDR1 and CDR2 from the germline V gene are MNHEY and SMNVEV (reference sequence). The V end was cut by 1 base, the J end by 3 bases, with 19 bases between. The CDR3 is made up of 18 amino acids. The CDR3 DNA sequence: TGTGCCAGCAGTTTATTCTCGGGGTCCGGACAGTACAATCAGCCCCAGCATTTT. Its translation is CASSLFSGSGQYNQPQHF.

This clone has a single count. The V and J genes are TRBV7-2 and TRBJ1-3; 7 positions agree with TRBD1. This CDR3 region has 16 residues. Per germline, CDR1 SGHTA and CDR2 FQGNSA. With 6 bases clipped from V and 4 bases from J, the junction kept 12 bases outside the gene matches. Written as DNA, the CDR3 is TGTGCCAGCAGTTTCCAGACAGGGCTGAGAGGAAACACCATATATTTT. Translated, it gives CASSFQTGLRGNTIYF.

This clone came up a few times. The chain carries TRBV7-2 and TRBJ2-7; no clear D. CDR1 and CDR2 from the germline V gene are SGHTA and FQGNSA. The CDR3 totals 13 residues. The V end was cut by 1 base, the J end by 3 bases, with 7 bases between. The CDR3 coding sequence is TGTGCCAGCAGCTTAGGGGCCGGCTACGAGCAGTACTTC. The encoded protein is CASSLGAGYEQYF.

The gene calls are TRBV7-2 and TRBJ1-1; no clear D gene. In germline, CDR1 is SGHTA, CDR2 FQGNSA. V lost 5 bases and J lost 0, with 16 bases in between. CDR3 length: 16 residues. CDR3 residues: CASSATSMPLNTEAFF. The CDR3 DNA is TGTGCCAGCAGCGCCACTTCCATGCCACTGAACACTGAAGCTTTCTTT.

The chain couples TRBV5-4 to TRBJ2-2; no definite D call. The CDR3 has 12 residues. V dropped 4 bases and J dropped 7 bases, with 8 bases sitting between them. Germline assignment: CDR1 SGHNT and CDR2 YYREEE (reference sequence). The CDR3 spells CASSHYNGELFF. The CDR3 DNA follows: TGTGCCAGCAGCCACTACAACGGGGAGCTGTTTTTT.

The rearrangement joins TRBV6-5 to TRBJ1-1; perhaps TRBD1 as D (5 bases). Germline loops: CDR1 MNHEY, CDR2 SVGAGI. CDR3 size: 14 residues. With 0 bases removed from V and 5 bases from J, the gap between germline ends came to 10 bases. For the CDR3, the DNA is TGTGCCAGCAGTTACTCAATCCAGGGAACTGAAGCTTTCTTT. This codes for CASSYSIQGTEAFF.

On this clone itself: Additional DNA sequences in this sample encode the identical CDR3. This chain joins TRBV5-1 and TRBJ2-5; the match to TRBD1 covers 8 bases. In germline, CDR1 is SGHRS, CDR2 YFSETQ. The length of the CDR3 is 13 residues. V trimming: 4 bases; J trimming: 4 bases; junction bases outside the gene matches: 3. The CDR3 DNA reads TGCGCCAGCAGCCTGGGGACAGGAGAGACCCAGTACTTC. Protein product: CASSLGTGETQYF. Full variable domain (rest looked up from reference TRBV5-1 and TRBJ2-5): KAGVTQTPRYLIKTRGQQVTLSCSPISGHRSVSWYQQTPGQGLQFLFEYFSETQRNKGNFPGRFSGRQFSNSRSEMNVSTLELGDSALYLCASSLGTGETQYFGPGTRLLVL.

V gene TRBV28 combines with J gene TRBJ2-7; a weak D match, TRBD2 (5 bases). Looked up from germline, CDR1 is MDHEN and CDR2 is SYDVKM. V lost 5 bases and J lost 3, with 17 bases in between. The CDR3 is made up of 15 amino acids. The CDR3: CASSGLPQQFYEQYF. CDR3 bases: TGTGCCAGCAGTGGACTCCCCCAGCAATTCTACGAGCAGTACTTC.

The V and J genes are TRBV19 and TRBJ1-2; D remains unclear. This CDR3 comprises 12 residues. From germline, CDR1 is LNHDA and CDR2 SQIVND (reference sequence). Trimming removed 3 bases from V and 4 bases from J, with 6 bases in between. The CDR3 nucleotides read TGTGCCAGTAGTATGTCGGGCTATGGCTACACCTTC. This sequence encodes CASSMSGYGYTF.